This TCR beta chain was retrieved from a study of blood T cell repertoires in COVID-19. Only in-frame clones appear in the TCRdb table, and some are missing; sequencing was by immunoSEQ multiplex PCR. The sample includes under 200,000 clones, roughly 90% of them seen just once. V lost 1 base and J 3 bases, leaving 12 bases between the germline ends. CDR1 is SGHRS, CDR2 YFSETQ, per germline. The CDR3 length is 15 residues. The TCR comes from a woman younger than 30 who had recovered from COVID-19. J is TRBJ2-3 and V is TRBV5-1; TRBD1 might be the D (6 bases). The material sequenced was PBMCs or T cells enriched from blood (not recorded which). The CDR3 region has the DNA TGCGCCAGCAGCTTGAACAGGGCGATGACAGATACGCAGTATTTT. Translated: CASSLNRAMTDTQYF.